Listed below are T cell receptor beta chains from one sample, sequenced in a study of blood T cell repertoires in COVID-19. The method was immunoSEQ multiplex PCR; TCRdb's version includes in-frame clones alone and lacks a portion of them. The table records 350,000 to 550,000 clones, around 89% of them present only once. Source material: PBMCs or T cells enriched from blood (not recorded which). These receptors were collected from a man aged 30 to 45 who had recovered from COVID-19. CDR3s include the opening cysteine and the closing phenylalanine or tryptophan. The D gene is left open where the match is weak. The size entry is marked missing in some rows and otherwise reads once, few, many or a size class.

CDR3nt | CDR3aa | j_gene | v_gene | abundance | d_gene
TGTGCCAGTAGTATTCAGGGGGCTCTTTCTGGAAACACCATATATTTT | CASSIQGALSGNTIYF | TRBJ1-3 | TRBV19 | NA | TRBD1
TGTGCCAGCAGCCAAGCTGCGGGGTTGGGTGAAGCTTTCTTT | CASSQAAGLGEAFF | TRBJ1-1 | TRBV14 | NA | NA
TGTGCCAGCAGAGACACCAACAGGGGCTATGGCTACACCTTC | CASRDTNRGYGYTF | TRBJ1-2 | TRBV6-4 | few | TRBD1
TGTGCCAGCCTAGTGCGTAACGAGCAGTACTTC | CASLVRNEQYF | TRBJ2-7 | TRBV28 | NA | NA
TGTGCCAGCACCCGTAGGAGGAACACTGAAGCTTTCTTT | CASTRRRNTEAFF | TRBJ1-1 | TRBV28 | once | NA
TGTGCCATCAAACTTTCGTCGGACATAGCTTCCGAGCAGTACTTC | CAIKLSSDIASEQYF | TRBJ2-7 | TRBV10-3 | NA | NA
TGTGCCAGTGGACACCTGCATTCCTACGAGCAGTACTTC | CASGHLHSYEQYF | TRBJ2-7 | TRBV19 | NA | NA
TGTGCCATCAGTGAGTACAGGGGAGTGAGCCGGGAGACCCAGTACTTC | CAISEYRGVSRETQYF | TRBJ2-5 | TRBV10-3 | NA | TRBD1
TGTGCCAGCAGCGCTGCTAACTATGGCTACACCTTC | CASSAANYGYTF | TRBJ1-2 | TRBV9 | NA | NA
TGTGCCAGCAGCTATCGTCAGGGGATTTACGAGCAGTACTTC | CASSYRQGIYEQYF | TRBJ2-7 | TRBV5-6 | NA | NA
TGCGCCAGCACTGGAGGGAGGAACACTGAAGCTTTCTTT | CASTGGRNTEAFF | TRBJ1-1 | TRBV10-2 | NA | NA
TGTGCCAGCAGCTTAGGAGGGATCGAGCAGTACTTC | CASSLGGIEQYF | TRBJ2-7 | TRBV11-2 | NA | NA
TGTGCCAGCAGTTCTATAGCCGCGGGAGGGTACACCGGGGAGCTGTTTTTT | CASSSIAAGGYTGELFF | TRBJ2-2 | TRBV28 | NA | TRBD2
TGTGCCAGCAGTTTATTAAGCCAGGGCCTAATGAACACTGAAGCTTTCTTT | CASSLLSQGLMNTEAFF | TRBJ1-1 | TRBV28 | NA | NA
TGTGCCAGCAGGGCAGCGGGAGCCGGCAATGAGCAGTTCTTC | CASRAAGAGNEQFF | TRBJ2-1 | TRBV27 | NA | TRBD2
TGTGCCAGCTCCCACAAGGACGGGGGCTACGAGCAGTACTTC | CASSHKDGGYEQYF | TRBJ2-7 | TRBV18 | NA | NA
TGTGCCAGCAGCTTTGGTCGGGGGGGGGAGCTGTTTTTT | CASSFGRGGELFF | TRBJ2-2 | TRBV7-2 | NA | NA
TGTGCCAGCAGTCCGCGGACTAGCGGTTACGTTTACAATGAGCAGTTCTTC | CASSPRTSGYVYNEQFF | TRBJ2-1 | TRBV27 | few | TRBD2
TGTGCCAGCACCCTGAACTTTGAGATAAATTCACCCCTCCACTTT | CASTLNFEINSPLHF | TRBJ1-6 | TRBV6-5 | NA | NA
TGTGCCAGCAGCTTTTCCGGGACAGGGATAGGCTACACCTTC | CASSFSGTGIGYTF | TRBJ1-2 | TRBV7-9 | NA | TRBD1
TGTGCCAGCAGTCCGGGGACTAGCGGGACCAACGAGCAGTACTTC | CASSPGTSGTNEQYF | TRBJ2-7 | TRBV27 | NA | TRBD2
TGTGCCAGCAGTGCAGCGGGGCCAGGGGAGCTGTTTTTT | CASSAAGPGELFF | TRBJ2-2 | TRBV6-1 | NA | TRBD2
TGTGCCAGCAGTCCCAACAGGGAAGCTTTCTTT | CASSPNREAFF | TRBJ1-1 | TRBV12-3/TRBV12-4 | NA | NA
TGTGCCAGCAGTAAAAACTTACGGGGTGAAGCTTTCTTT | CASSKNLRGEAFF | TRBJ1-1 | TRBV2 | once | NA
TGCGCCAGCAGCGCGGTCCTTGGCTACGAGCAGTACTTC | CASSAVLGYEQYF | TRBJ2-7 | TRBV5-1 | NA | NA
TGCGCCAGCCGTTGGACACCAAATACATACGAGCAGTACTTC | CASRWTPNTYEQYF | TRBJ2-7 | TRBV5-1 | NA | NA
TGTGCCAGCAGCTTAGACAGGGGAAACACCATATATTTT | CASSLDRGNTIYF | TRBJ1-3 | TRBV7-7 | NA | NA
TGTGCCAGCAGTGCGGCGGCTAATGAAAAACTGTTTTTT | CASSAAANEKLFF | TRBJ1-4 | TRBV25-1 | NA | NA
TGTGCCAGCAGTTTATGGGACAGAAGACCCTATGGGCAGTACTTC | CASSLWDRRPYGQYF | TRBJ2-7 | TRBV28 | NA | NA
TGTGCCAGCAGCTTCGGACAATTTCAGCCCCAGCATTTT | CASSFGQFQPQHF | TRBJ1-5 | TRBV6-5 | NA | NA
TGTGCCTGGAGTTTCGGACAGGGTTTTAGCACCGGGGAGCTGTTTTTT | CAWSFGQGFSTGELFF | TRBJ2-2 | TRBV30 | once | TRBD1
TGTGCCAGTAGTTACCAGGGGGCGCAGAATGGCTACACCTTC | CASSYQGAQNGYTF | TRBJ1-2 | TRBV19 | few | TRBD1
TGTGCCAGCAGCGTAGGTCTAGCGCCCTACAATGAGCAGTTCTTC | CASSVGLAPYNEQFF | TRBJ2-1 | TRBV9 | NA | NA
TGTGCCAGCAGTTTAGGGGCTAGCGGGATGGCCTACGAGCAGTACTTC | CASSLGASGMAYEQYF | TRBJ2-7 | TRBV28 | NA | TRBD2
TGTGCCAGCTTTTCCTCCGGGACAGGGGGCCGCGAACTGTTTTTT | CASFSSGTGGRELFF | TRBJ1-4 | TRBV25-1 | NA | TRBD1
TGTGCCAGCAGATCCGGAGGAGATACGCAGTATTTT | CASRSGGDTQYF | TRBJ2-3 | TRBV28 | NA | NA
TGTGCCAGCAGCGTATCGAATTCAGGTGGCTACACCTTC | CASSVSNSGGYTF | TRBJ1-2 | TRBV9 | NA | NA
TGTGCCAGCAGCCAAGCTGACGGAGACTATGGCTACACCTTC | CASSQADGDYGYTF | TRBJ1-2 | TRBV3-1/TRBV3-2 | NA | NA
TGTGCCAGCTCACGACAGGGGGGAAACAATGAGCAGTTCTTC | CASSRQGGNNEQFF | TRBJ2-1 | TRBV18 | NA | TRBD1